A selection of T cell receptor beta chains follows, all from one sample in a study of a mutant IDH1 vaccine in newly diagnosed glioma. Some clones are missing from TCRdb's copy, which holds only in-frame ones; the method was immunoSEQ multiplex PCR. The sample consists of approximately 41,000 clones, around 91% of them appearing once. These receptors have no identified antigens. The sample consisted of PBMCs, taken from a glioma patient whose treatment included an IDH1 peptide vaccine. These receptors were obtained from a man in his forties with glioma. Each CDR3 is given with its conserved first and last residue. The D gene is left open where the match is weak. Clone size appears in some rows only: once, few, many, or a class for an expanded clone.

cdr3_aa	cdr3_nt	j_call	v_call	clone_size	d_call
CASSLIWTSGTDTQYF	TGTGCCAGCAGTTTAATTTGGACTTCTGGCACAGATACGCAGTATTTT	TRBJ2-3	TRBV28	-	-
CASSTHDRGSNQPQHF	TGTGCCAGTAGTACCCACGACAGGGGAAGCAATCAGCCCCAGCATTTT	TRBJ1-5	TRBV19	-	TRBD1
CASRMGDTQYF	TGTGCCAGCAGGATGGGAGATACGCAGTATTTT	TRBJ2-3	TRBV28	-	-
CASSSEAFF	TGTGCCAGCAGCTCCGAAGCTTTCTTT	TRBJ1-1	TRBV7-9	-	-
CASSLYSGTSGNNEQFF	TGTGCCAGCAGTTTATACTCCGGGACTAGCGGGAATAATGAGCAGTTCTTC	TRBJ2-1	TRBV27	-	TRBD2
CASSEFPGQPQHF	TGTGCCAGCAGTGAATTCCCGGGTCAGCCCCAGCATTTT	TRBJ1-5	TRBV6-4	-	-
CSAVRNTEAFF	TGCAGTGCGGTCAGGAACACTGAAGCTTTCTTT	TRBJ1-1	TRBV20-1	-	-
CASSSRVDYNQPQHF	TGTGCCAGCAGTTCAAGGGTAGATTACAATCAGCCCCAGCATTTT	TRBJ1-5	TRBV28	-	-
CASSSLAGSDTQYF	TGTGCCAGCAGTTCACTAGCGGGATCAGATACGCAGTATTTT	TRBJ2-3	TRBV7-9	-	TRBD2
CAWNPGPENTEAFF	TGTGCCTGGAACCCGGGACCGGAGAACACTGAAGCTTTCTTT	TRBJ1-1	TRBV30	-	-
CASSLDLTTKAFF	TGTGCCAGCAGCTTAGACTTGACCACTAAAGCTTTCTTT	TRBJ1-1	TRBV11-2	-	-
CASSSPGGAHEQYF	TGTGCCAGCAGCTCCCCAGGGGGCGCCCACGAGCAGTACTTC	TRBJ2-7	TRBV5-5	-	TRBD1
CASSQEAGYGANVLTF	TGTGCCAGCAGCCAAGAAGCAGGGTACGGGGCCAACGTCCTGACTTTC	TRBJ2-6	TRBV4-2	-	-
CASTKRNEQFF	TGTGCCAGCACGAAGCGAAATGAGCAGTTCTTC	TRBJ2-1	TRBV19	-	-
CASSPGLAGFSYEQYF	TGCGCCAGCAGCCCGGGACTAGCGGGGTTCTCCTACGAGCAGTACTTC	TRBJ2-7	TRBV4-1	-	TRBD2
CASSQDRAAGNTIYF	TGCGCCAGCAGCCAAGACCGGGCAGCTGGAAACACCATATATTTT	TRBJ1-3	TRBV4-3	-	-
CAWSVEKMEAFF	TGTGCCTGGAGTGTAGAGAAGATGGAAGCTTTCTTT	TRBJ1-1	TRBV30	-	-
CASSAGLQMNTEAFF	TGTGCCAGCAGCGCCGGCCTCCAGATGAACACTGAAGCTTTCTTT	TRBJ1-1	TRBV9	few	-
CASSRRTSGADTQYF	TGTGCCAGCAGCCGCCGGACTAGCGGAGCAGATACGCAGTATTTT	TRBJ2-3	TRBV7-8	-	TRBD2
CASSIVLAQPQHF	TGTGCCAGTAGTATAGTCCTTGCCCAGCCCCAGCATTTT	TRBJ1-5	TRBV19	-	-
CASSSRDNSPLHF	TGTGCCAGCAGCTCGAGGGATAATTCACCCCTCCACTTT	TRBJ1-6	TRBV5-4	once	-
CASSSRVDMGGYTF	TGTGCCAGCAGCTCACGAGTAGACATGGGTGGCTACACCTTC	TRBJ1-2	TRBV7-8	-	-
CASRMEGGSNTGELFF	TGCGCCAGCAGGATGGAGGGGGGTTCAAACACCGGGGAGCTGTTTTTT	TRBJ2-2	TRBV4-1	-	-
CASMKPQGGQNQETQYF	TGCGCCAGCATGAAACCGCAAGGAGGACAGAACCAAGAGACCCAGTACTTC	TRBJ2-5	TRBV5-1	-	-
CATGGSLREGYEQYF	TGTGCCACTGGAGGGTCTCTGAGGGAGGGGTACGAGCAGTACTTC	TRBJ2-7	TRBV19	-	TRBD2
CASSLEVGSHEQYF	TGTGCCAGCAGCTTGGAGGTAGGATCGCACGAGCAGTACTTC	TRBJ2-7	TRBV5-4	-	-
CASSVGEGGGGNTIYF	TGTGCCAGCAGCGTAGGCGAAGGGGGCGGTGGAAACACCATATATTTT	TRBJ1-3	TRBV9	-	TRBD1
CASSLSLAGVNANTGELFF	TGTGCCAGCAGTTTATCCCTAGCGGGGGTAAACGCGAACACCGGGGAGCTGTTTTTT	TRBJ2-2	TRBV27	-	TRBD2
CASSEPTGPGANVLTF	TGTGCCAGCAGCGAACCGACAGGGCCTGGGGCCAACGTCCTGACTTTC	TRBJ2-6	TRBV9	-	TRBD1
CASSPGARVTEAFF	TGTGCCAGTAGTCCAGGGGCGCGGGTCACTGAAGCTTTCTTT	TRBJ1-1	TRBV19	-	-
CAISVESDYEQYF	TGTGCCATCAGTGTGGAATCTGACTACGAGCAGTACTTC	TRBJ2-7	TRBV10-3	-	-
CAISESGAGGGDTQYF	TGTGCCATCAGTGAGTCAGGAGCGGGAGGAGGGGATACGCAGTATTTT	TRBJ2-3	TRBV10-3	-	TRBD2
CASSSSQVGDTQYF	TGTGCCAGCAGTTCCTCTCAGGTAGGAGATACGCAGTATTTT	TRBJ2-3	TRBV28	-	-
CASSAGTLANTDTQYF	TGTGCCAGCAGTGCCGGAACCCTAGCGAACACAGATACGCAGTATTTT	TRBJ2-3	TRBV11-3	-	-
CASSGTAEMNTEAFF	TGTGCCAGTAGCGGGACAGCCGAAATGAACACTGAAGCTTTCTTT	TRBJ1-1	TRBV19	-	TRBD1
CASSLRGDIGTDTQYF	TGTGCCAGCAGCTTACGGGGGGACATTGGGACAGATACGCAGTATTTT	TRBJ2-3	TRBV7-8	-	-
CASDLGGSYNEQFF	TGTGCCAGCGATTTGGGGGGCTCCTACAATGAGCAGTTCTTC	TRBJ2-1	TRBV2	-	-
CASSSDFGVTQYF	TGTGCCAGCAGCTCCGATTTTGGAGTCACCCAGTACTTC	TRBJ2-5	TRBV11-2	-	-
CASSPLGGGGYSNQPQHF	TGTGCCAGCAGCCCCCTAGGGGGTGGTGGATATAGCAATCAGCCCCAGCATTTT	TRBJ1-5	TRBV27	few	-
CASSQEGRGYTGELFF	TGTGCCAGCAGCCAAGAGGGCAGGGGATACACCGGGGAGCTGTTTTTT	TRBJ2-2	TRBV14	-	-
CASTVDSPYEQYF	TGTGCCAGCACCGTTGACAGCCCCTACGAGCAGTACTTC	TRBJ2-7	TRBV28	-	-
CAISDILLGEAFF	TGTGCCATCAGTGATATCCTTTTGGGTGAAGCTTTCTTT	TRBJ1-1	TRBV10-3	few	-
CASSYPRQGETTDTQYF	TGTGCCAGCAGTTACCCAAGACAGGGGGAAACCACAGATACGCAGTATTTT	TRBJ2-3	TRBV28	once	TRBD1
CASSSTRGGNSPLHF	TGTGCCAGCAGCTCGACCAGGGGGGGGAATTCACCCCTCCACTTT	TRBJ1-6	TRBV5-4	-	TRBD1
CASSKEALGYGYTF	TGTGCCAGCAGCAAAGAGGCGTTGGGCTATGGCTACACCTTC	TRBJ1-2	TRBV21-1	-	-